This T cell receptor beta chain was sequenced for a study of blood T cell repertoires in COVID-19. Looking at the study overall: The origin of the acute and convalescent COVID-19 samples was the United States, Italy and Spain. The analysed material was cDNA or gDNA that came from T cells, B-cell-depleted T cells, or PBMCs.

Authors' processing steps: Counts of nucleated cells, estimated from reference gene primer amplification, were obtained. The method was immunoSEQ multiplex PCR; TCRdb's version includes in-frame clones alone and lacks a portion of them. The DNA was the basis for D and trimming; V, J and clone size are from that table. The sample consists of under 300,000 clones, around 82% of them appearing once. Germline CDR1 reads LGHDT; CDR2 reads YNNKEL (reference sequence). The CDR3 loop spans 15 amino acids. The germline V and J ends were trimmed by 0 bases and 6 bases, with 14 bases remaining between them. The origin of this receptor is a man older than 75 with acute or convalescent COVID-19. Input material: peripheral blood. The chain employs TRBV3-1 (or the pseudogene TRBV3-2) and TRBJ1-2; D remains ambiguous. This CDR3 is CASSQERPGPDGYTF. In nucleotides, the CDR3 is TGTGCCAGCAGCCAAGAGCGCCCAGGCCCAGATGGCTACACCTTC.